These T cell receptor beta chains were read from a single sample in a study of TIL therapy for anti-PD-1-resistant metastatic lung cancer. TCRdb's table, derived via immunoSEQ multiplex PCR, lists solely in-frame clones and lacks some. Of roughly 46,000 clones detected, around 85% appear once; the ten largest clones hold 5%. This specimen consisted of blood, obtained at baseline. The source of these receptors is a person aged 25-85 years with non-small cell lung cancer. The conserved cysteine and the conserved F or W are not part of the CDR3 here.

v_call	cdr3_length	j_call	cdr3_aa
TRBV25-1	11	TRBJ1-2	ASSEYRAYGYT
TRBV20-1	15	TRBJ2-1	SASRLAGGPSYNEQF
TRBV4-2	17	TRBJ2-5	ASSQDPARASGSGETQY
TRBV5-1	12	TRBJ2-2	ASSFGQNLGELF
TRBV6-5	12	TRBJ2-1	ASRRTSGLNEQF
TRBV5-1	11	TRBJ2-5	ASSLVPTETQY
TRBV7-3	13	TRBJ2-7	ASSPGGITGYEQY
TRBV15	13	TRBJ1-4	ATSTGPWVDEKLF
TRBV6-1	12	TRBJ2-7	ASSEGPGGYEQY
TRBV19	12	TRBJ1-5	ASGGARGNQPQH
TRBV6-5	11	TRBJ1-2	ASNTRINYGYT
TRBV4-3	16	TRBJ2-6	ASSQVGTPISGANVLT
TRBV7-9	11	TRBJ2-7	ASSSWTGHEQY
TRBV28	17	TRBJ1-5	ASSLLTGGQGYSNQPQH
TRBV9	18	TRBJ1-3	ASSAGTGARGSLSGNTIY
TRBV18	13	TRBJ2-3	ASSRTGTGNLSGY
TRBV30	14	TRBJ1-2	AWSLVGLLANYGYT
TRBV5-6	14	TRBJ2-5	ASSLRGRAGGETQY
TRBV19	12	TRBJ2-3	ASSRGRGADTQY
TRBV30	12	TRBJ1-6	AWSRTAYNSPLH
TRBV27	13	TRBJ2-2	ASRPTSENTGELF
TRBV30	12	TRBJ1-6	AWSYGQGASPLH
TRBV10-3	13	TRBJ2-7	AISIGQGATYEQY
TRBV10-3	13	TRBJ1-2	AISEGRGANYGYT
TRBV7-3	10	TRBJ2-3	ASSLTSDTQY
TRBV6-5	12	TRBJ2-1	ASHRLADYNEQF
TRBV27	11	TRBJ1-1	ASSTGVNTEAF
TRBV7-9	13	TRBJ1-1	ASSLGTRANTEAF
TRBV4-3	13	TRBJ1-5	ASSVRMGDRQPQH
TRBV18	12	TRBJ1-1	ASSPPEQGTEAF
TRBV5-4	13	TRBJ1-1	ASSLDVTVNTEAF
TRBV30	11	TRBJ1-2	AWSGNTLYGYT
TRBV3-1/TRBV3-2	10	TRBJ1-2	ASSRSEDGYT
TRBV10-1	12	TRBJ1-4	ASSGEGPNEKLF
TRBV30	10	TRBJ1-2	AWSGQGGGYT
TRBV6-5	12	TRBJ2-3	ASSYSRETDTQY
TRBV24-1	13	TRBJ2-5	ATSGPTGGTETQY
TRBV30	11	TRBJ1-1	AWRRRLGTEAF
TRBV10-2	11	TRBJ2-1	ASSAGGASEQF
TRBV5-4	14	TRBJ2-7	ASSLVGNAGAVEQY
TRBV2	14	TRBJ2-7	ASSEYPGQATYEQY
TRBV18	14	TRBJ2-7	ASSPYLAGSSYEQY
TRBV10-2	10	TRBJ2-1	ASGTPTNEQF
TRBV5-1	13	TRBJ2-3	ASSYGTLSTDTQY
TRBV5-6	13	TRBJ2-7	ASSLAGTGHYEQY
TRBV10-3	11	TRBJ2-7	AARDLESYEQY
TRBV20-1	9	TRBJ2-1	SARQYNEQF
TRBV24-1	15	TRBJ1-2	ATSDSRRAGRGYGYT